Listed below are T cell receptor beta chains from one sample, sequenced in a study of PD-1 blockade in classical Hodgkin lymphoma. Using immunoSEQ multiplex PCR, the repertoire was profiled, and TCRdb retains in-frame clones only, with some absent. The sample holds over 90,000 clones, 75% to 90% seen once. The sample in question was peripheral blood mononuclear cells (PBMCs), obtained before the second cycle of nivolumab. Receptor source: a human donor with classical Hodgkin lymphoma. CDR3s include the opening cysteine and the closing phenylalanine or tryptophan. The D gene is left open where the match is weak. A clone size is listed for some rows: how often the clone was seen (once, few, many), or a class if it is expanded.

CDR3	DNA	size	D	J	V	length
CASSWRDARTDTQYF	TGCGCCAGCAGCTGGCGGGACGCTCGCACAGATACGCAGTATTTT	once	-	TRBJ2-3	TRBV5-1	15
CASRPSGADTQYF	TGCGCCAGCAGACCTAGCGGGGCGGATACGCAGTATTTT	-	TRBD2	TRBJ2-3	TRBV10-1	13
CASSLRGYAYEQYF	TGTGCCAGCAGTTTACGGGGGTACGCCTACGAGCAGTACTTC	-	-	TRBJ2-7	TRBV27	14
CASSLLTGGSYEQYF	TGTGCCAGCAGCTTGCTGACAGGGGGTTCCTACGAGCAGTACTTC	-	TRBD1	TRBJ2-7	TRBV5-5	15
CASMGTGAEKLFF	TGCGCCAGCATGGGGACAGGGGCAGAAAAACTGTTTTTT	-	TRBD1	TRBJ1-4	TRBV10-2	13
CASSAPGPQGGYNEQFF	TGTGCCAGCAGCGCTCCGGGACCGCAGGGGGGTTACAATGAGCAGTTCTTC	-	-	TRBJ2-1	TRBV5-4	17
CASRWTNTEAFF	TGTGCCAGCAGGTGGACCAACACTGAAGCTTTCTTT	-	-	TRBJ1-1	TRBV11-3	12
CASSRKGLVGETQYF	TGCGCCAGCAGCCGCAAGGGGTTAGTAGGTGAGACCCAGTACTTC	once	-	TRBJ2-5	TRBV4-1	15
CAISAGGNSPLHF	TGTGCCATCAGCGCAGGGGGTAATTCACCCCTCCACTTT	-	TRBD1	TRBJ1-6	TRBV10-3	13
CASSEWTGTGNTIYF	TGTGCCAGCAGTGAATGGACGGGAACTGGAAACACCATATATTTT	-	-	TRBJ1-3	TRBV2	15
CASSTDTGAFYEQYF	TGTGCCAGCAGTACTGATACAGGGGCTTTCTACGAGCAGTACTTC	-	TRBD1	TRBJ2-7	TRBV6-5	15
CASTQQNSPLHF	TGTGCCAGCACCCAACAGAATTCACCCCTCCACTTT	-	-	TRBJ1-6	TRBV2	12
CAWSVHLDTQYF	TGTGCCTGGAGTGTACATCTAGATACGCAGTATTTT	-	-	TRBJ2-3	TRBV30	12
CASRVHAYQPQHF	TGTGCCAGCAGGGTACATGCTTATCAGCCCCAGCATTTT	-	-	TRBJ1-5	TRBV28	13
CASGPTGNRAYEQYF	TGTGCCAGCGGCCCAACAGGGAATAGAGCCTACGAGCAGTACTTC	-	-	TRBJ2-7	TRBV6-5	15
CASSPDRSSNQPQHF	TGTGCCAGCAGCCCGGACAGATCTAGCAATCAGCCCCAGCATTTT	few	-	TRBJ1-5	TRBV4-2	15
CSVAQIEQFF	TGCAGCGTTGCCCAAATTGAGCAGTTCTTC	few	-	TRBJ2-1	TRBV29-1	10
CASSAGAASTDTQYF	TGTGCCAGCAGCGCTGGAGCGGCTAGCACAGATACGCAGTATTTT	-	-	TRBJ2-3	TRBV11-3	15
CASRNRGPRYNSPLHF	TGTGCCAGCAGGAACAGGGGCCCCCGTTATAATTCACCCCTCCACTTT	-	TRBD1	TRBJ1-6	TRBV2	16
CASRWGHGYTF	TGTGCCAGCCGATGGGGGCATGGCTACACCTTC	-	-	TRBJ1-2	TRBV2	11
CASSGQGRDEQYF	TGCGCCAGCAGTGGACAGGGGCGCGACGAGCAGTACTTC	-	TRBD1	TRBJ2-7	TRBV10-1	13
CAISESTVQPQHF	TGTGCCATCAGTGAGTCGACGGTTCAGCCCCAGCATTTT	-	-	TRBJ1-5	TRBV10-3	13
CASSFARNTEAFF	TGTGCCAGCAGCTTCGCGCGGAACACTGAAGCTTTCTTT	-	-	TRBJ1-1	TRBV5-8	13
CASSVGQAVIGNTIYF	TGTGCCAGCAGCGTCGGACAGGCGGTCATTGGAAACACCATATATTTT	-	TRBD1	TRBJ1-3	TRBV5-6	16
CASSEWGSTQETQYF	TGTGCCAGCAGTGAATGGGGCAGCACACAAGAGACCCAGTACTTC	-	-	TRBJ2-5	TRBV6-1	15